The present TCR beta chain was sequenced within a study of blood T cell repertoires in COVID-19 (dated by TCRdb to between 2020 and 2021). About the study as a whole: Samples from collaborators originated in the United States, Italy and Spain and spanned both the acute and convalescent phases of COVID-19. The prospective study material was composed of cDNA or gDNA derived from T cells, B-cell-depleted T cells, or PBMCs. Subjects who had been exposed to COVID-19, were actively infected with it, or had recovered from it provided the deeply sampled blood TCRbeta repertoires that made up the dataset. A freely available public database, intended as a resource for researchers studying the immune response to SARS-CoV-2, is where the repertoires were released. Samples came from the ongoing ImmuneRACE study (first 160 participants) plus 1,254 subjects from 6 global collaborators. A de-identified subject ID, COVID-19 status, age in years and sex were almost always included in the sample metadata. Where available, HLA class I and class II types were obtained from metadata supplied by the sample provider rather than from assay-based typing.

In the case of this clone: No antigen is known for it. No base quality values were provided; no much bigger clone lies one nucleotide off.

What the research found in general, with its limitations: Clinical and demographic metadata were provided uncurated, with the amount varying by source and participant.

CDR1 and CDR2 (MDHEN, SYDVKM) derive from the germline V gene. Trimming leaves V shorter by 6 bases and J shorter by 2 bases, with the junction holding 17 bases beyond the gene matches. The CDR3 covers 18 residues, taking in both the cysteine and the phenylalanine. Left in the record is the CDR3 DNA by itself, 54 bases read in frame from the first base. Participants in the prospective study were enrolled through a virtual design, were aged 18 to 89 years, and lived in under 25 United States geographic areas. To assign participants to cohorts, the prospective study relied on clinical history that participants themselves reported in a screening survey and a study questionnaire. Recovered participants in ImmuneRACE Cohort 3 were defined as having two consecutive negative NP/OP PCR tests, clearance from a healthcare professional, or resolution of symptoms. Mobile phlebotomists in the prospective study collected whole blood, serum and a nasopharyngeal or oropharyngeal swab from every participant. Additional blood draws and questionnaires over an approximately two-month period could optionally be provided by prospective study participants. Before DNA extraction, blood samples from the prospective study were shipped at room temperature or frozen.

The immunoSEQ Assay, a bias-controlled multiplex PCR, was used to amplify TCRbeta CDR3 regions from genomic DNA. The study's own analysis went as follows. The number of nucleated cells in each sample was estimated from the amplification of reference gene primers within the assay. To quantify the absolute abundance of each unique TCRbeta CDR3 rearrangement, sequence reads were collapsed and filtered. For each sample, productive Simpson clonality was calculated as the square root of Simpson's diversity index across productive rearrangements. Not all clones reach the TCRdb copy of this immuneACCESS table, which keeps in-frame sequences only. Checked studies attribute under half of the gap to unresolved V genes and leave the rest unexplained. V and J calls and clone size are as listed in that table; D and trimming were resolved from the DNA. A total of over 250,000 clones appear in this sample, more than 75% of them only once. In total, the top ten clones hold 2.6% of the sample.

Specimen: PBMCs or T cells enriched from blood (not recorded which). The receptor was isolated from a woman aged 18-29 years who had recovered from COVID-19. The V gene is TRBV28 and the J gene is TRBJ2-7, with 9 middle bases fitting TRBD1. The nucleotide sequence reads TGTGCCAGCAGCGCGCCGTTACAACGGGACAGGGAGCCCTACGAGCAGTACTTC. Its amino acids are CASSAPLQRDREPYEQYF.